These 26 T cell receptor beta chains originate from one sample sequenced in a study of blood T cell repertoires in COVID-19. The protocol was immunoSEQ multiplex PCR, while the TCRdb copy is restricted to in-frame clones and leaves out a portion. The repertoire holds around 160,000 clones, 88% seen once, with roughly 1.2% in the top ten. Sequenced sample: PBMCs or T cells enriched from blood (not recorded which). Every receptor here comes from a woman in her twenties or thirties with acute COVID-19.

This chain joins TRBV28 and TRBJ1-5; 11 bases align to TRBD1. Germline assignment: CDR1 MDHEN and CDR2 SYDVKM. The ends lost 6 bases at V and 6 bases at J; junction bases unmatched: 4. This CDR3 has 14 residues. In nucleotides, the CDR3 is TGTGCCAGCAGCCTAGGGACAGGGGGTCAGCCCCAGCATTTT. Amino acids: CASSLGTGGQPQHF.

CDR3 residues: CASSLLGQGVQGEQFF. The CDR3 DNA sequence: TGTGCCAGCAGCTTATTGGGACAAGGGGTTCAAGGTGAGCAGTTCTTC. V usage is TRBV7-2 and J usage is TRBJ2-1, with D tentatively TRBD1 (6 bases). Trimming left V 2 bases short and J 9 bases short, with 20 bases between. The V gene's germline CDR1 is SGHTA and CDR2 FQGNSA. This CDR3 contains 16 residues. The full variable domain, rest sourced from reference TRBV7-2 and TRBJ2-1, is GAGVSQSPSNKVTEKGKDVELRCDPISGHTALYWYRQSLGQGLEFLIYFQGNSAPDKSGLPSDRFSAERTGGSVSTLTIQRTQQEDSAVYLCASSLLGQGVQGEQFFGPGTRLTVL.

This clone showed up just a few times. The chain recombines TRBV29-1 with TRBJ2-5, with 7 positions matching TRBD1. V lost 5 bases, J lost 1 base, and 7 bases stayed unmatched. The CDR3 length is 14 residues. Germline loops: CDR1 SQVTM, CDR2 ANQGSEA. CDR3 region: CSVSGQLLQETQYF. CDR3 DNA sequence: TGCAGCGTTTCGGGACAGTTACTCCAAGAGACCCAGTACTTC.

The chain has TRBV15 and TRBJ1-2; 7 nucleotides match TRBD1. CDR3 size: 14 residues. The germline V gene has CDR1 LNHNV and CDR2 YYDKDF (reference sequence). J gave up 8 bases and V 0 bases, and 6 bases lay outside the gene matches. As DNA, the CDR3 is TGTGCCACCAGCAGAGATACAACAGGGGAAGGCTACACCTTC. Residues: CATSRDTTGEGYTF.

This clone appeared once. The chain is built from TRBV27 and TRBJ2-1, with 12 bases aligning to TRBD1. The V gene's germline CDR1 is MNHEY and CDR2 SMNVEV (reference sequence). This CDR3 is 15 amino acids long. Germline trimming cut 5 bases from V and 7 bases from J; bases unmatched to any gene: 6. CDR3 protein: CASSTGTGGRNEQFF. CDR3 DNA sequence: TGTGCCAGCAGTACCGGGACAGGGGGCAGGAATGAGCAGTTCTTC.

Details on this clone: The junction and the germline gene differ at one end; a read error may be behind it. CDR3 region: CASSSRTGGSHNEQFF. CDR3 DNA: TGCGCCAGCAGCTCCAGGACAGGGGGCTCCCACAATGAGCAGTTCTTC. V gene TRBV5-1 combines with J gene TRBJ2-1; 11 bases are a match to TRBD1. The length of the CDR3 is 16 residues. Germline V gene lookup returns CDR1 SGHRS and CDR2 YFSETQ.

The chain employs TRBV6-5 and TRBJ2-1; 7 bases align to TRBD1. The CDR3 consists of 15 residues. CDR1 is MNHEY, CDR2 SVGAGI, per germline. V shed 7 bases, J shed 3 bases, and the junction held 9 bases outside the gene matches. In nucleotides, the CDR3 is TGTGCCAGCAAGGGGGCAGGGGGTCGCTACAATGAGCAGTTCTTC. This codes for CASKGAGGRYNEQFF.

There are a few counts of this clone. The DNA for the CDR3 is TGTGCCAGCAGTTTCGGGGGTAGTGGAAACACCATATATTTT. This encodes CASSFGGSGNTIYF. The chain joins TRBV28 to TRBJ1-3, with D possibly TRBD1 on 5 matching bases. The CDR3 has 14 amino acids. V lost 3 bases and J lost 3, with 9 bases in between. Germline CDR1 and CDR2: MDHEN and SYDVKM.

This chain connects TRBV9 to TRBJ1-5; 7 positions match TRBD1. Germline CDR1 SGDLS, CDR2 YYNGEE. V was clipped by 1 base and J by 3 bases; unmatched bases: 4. The CDR3 has 15 amino acids. The CDR3 reads CASSVQGVYNQPQHF. CDR3 coding DNA: TGTGCCAGCAGCGTACAGGGGGTTTACAATCAGCCCCAGCATTTT. Full variable domain (remainder filled in from reference TRBV9 and TRBJ1-5): DSGVTQTPKHLITATGQRVTLRCSPRSGDLSVYWYQQSLDQGLQFLIQYYNGEERAKGNILERFSAQQFPDLHSELNLSSLELGDSALYFCASSVQGVYNQPQHFGDGTRLSIL.

The chain combines TRBV5-1 with TRBJ2-7, with D perhaps TRBD1 (5 bases). The V end lost 7 bases, the J end lost 2 bases, and 13 bases lay between the germline ends. Looked up from germline, CDR1 is SGHRS and CDR2 is YFSETQ. The CDR3 is 13 amino acids. CDR3 sequence (DNA): TGCGCCAGCGGGGCGGACGCTACCTACGAGCAGTACTTC. It is translated as CASGADATYEQYF.

The gene calls are TRBV5-4 and TRBJ1-3, with 8 bases aligning to TRBD1. The CDR3 loop spans 13 amino acids. In germline, CDR1 is SGHNT, CDR2 YYREEE (reference sequence). V gave up 4 bases and J gave up 6 bases; unmatched junction bases: 3. CDR3 nucleotide sequence: TGTGCCAGCAGCCGGACAGGGATAAACACCATATATTTT. It yields the protein CASSRTGINTIYF.

The V call is TRBV5-1, the J call TRBJ2-5; D gene uncertain. V was pared by 2 bases and J by 2 bases, with 13 bases between. Germline V gives CDR1 SGHRS, CDR2 YFSETQ. This CDR3 spans 15 amino acids. CDR3 region: CASSFSAGLQETQYF. Here the CDR3 DNA reads TGCGCCAGCAGCTTCTCGGCCGGGTTGCAAGAGACCCAGTACTTC. Combining the CDR3 with reference TRBV5-1 and TRBJ2-5 gives the whole variable domain KAGVTQTPRYLIKTRGQQVTLSCSPISGHRSVSWYQQTPGQGLQFLFEYFSETQRNKGNFPGRFSGRQFSNSRSEMNVSTLELGDSALYLCASSFSAGLQETQYFGPGTRLLVL.

The DNA of the CDR3 is TGTGCCTGGAGTGTCAGAGGGCTTGGTGGAAACACCATATATTTT. It yields the protein CAWSVRGLGGNTIYF. This chain connects TRBV30 to TRBJ1-3; no clear D gene. V dropped 0 bases and J dropped 3 bases, with 12 bases sitting between them. The CDR3 sequence is 15 residues long. CDR1 and CDR2 (germline): GTSNPN, SVGIG (reference sequence).

The chain combines TRBV5-4 with TRBJ2-3; D ambiguous. Germline V gene sequence: CDR1 SGHNT, CDR2 YYREEE (reference sequence). V lost 7 bases to trimming and J lost 2 bases, with 20 bases between them. The CDR3 spans 16 residues. CDR3 amino acids: CASYSWQVVPTDTQYF. CDR3 nucleotide sequence: TGTGCCAGCTACTCCTGGCAGGTGGTCCCCACAGATACGCAGTATTTT.

The CDR3 here is CASSEALTIGSPLHF. In nucleotides, the CDR3 is TGTGCCAGCAGCGAGGCCCTCACGATAGGTTCACCCCTCCACTTT. The chain carries TRBV5-4 and TRBJ1-6; no reliable D call. V was shortened by 4 bases and J by 9 bases, with 17 bases between the two germline ends. The CDR3 sequence is 15 residues long. Germline V lookup: CDR1 SGHNT, CDR2 YYREEE (reference sequence).

The chain carries TRBV7-3 and TRBJ2-2; D might be TRBD1 (5 bases). This CDR3 is built from 14 residues. Germline CDR1 reads SGHTA; CDR2 reads FQGTGA. The V and J ends lost 4 bases and 6 bases respectively, with 12 bases between them. The CDR3 spells CASSSGNAAGELFF. The CDR3 DNA follows: TGTGCCAGCAGCTCAGGGAATGCGGCCGGGGAGCTGTTTTTT.

The chain uses TRBV19 and TRBJ1-1; D is undetermined. The CDR3 has 14 residues. Germline CDR1 and CDR2: LNHDA and SQIVND (reference sequence). V shed 6 bases and J shed 3 bases, with 14 bases lying between them. The CDR3 spells CASSWVGRDTEAFF. DNA for the CDR3: TGTGCCAGTAGCTGGGTAGGGAGGGACACTGAAGCTTTCTTT.

The chain is built from TRBV6-2 or TRBV6-3 and TRBJ1-3; D unresolved. The CDR3 contains 14 residues. Germline V CDR1 and CDR2: MNHEY, SVGEGT. Trimming cost V 1 base and J 3 bases, with 7 bases left between them. The CDR3 protein is CASSYFGDGNTIYF. The CDR3 DNA sequence: TGTGCCAGCAGTTACTTCGGGGATGGAAACACCATATATTTT.

This clone was recorded once. This sequence joins TRBV9 and TRBJ1-1; D is unresolved. This CDR3 comprises 14 residues. The V and J ends lost 2 bases and 2 bases respectively, with 10 bases between them. Germline V gene lookup returns CDR1 SGDLS and CDR2 YYNGEE. The CDR3 protein is CASSVREANTEAFF. The DNA for the CDR3 is TGTGCCAGCAGCGTCCGGGAGGCTAACACTGAAGCTTTCTTT.

The genes are TRBV2 and TRBJ1-1; 7 nucleotides line up with TRBD1. The V gene end was trimmed by 8 bases and the J gene end by 7 bases; junction bases not matched to a gene: 10. The CDR3 is 13 amino acids. Germline CDR1 and CDR2: SNHLY and FYNNEI. In nucleotides, the CDR3 is TGTGCCAGCGGTAAAACGGCAGGGGGTGAAGCTTTCTTT. It codes for CASGKTAGGEAFF.

This clone was found once. J is TRBJ2-7 and V is TRBV28; a possible D gene is TRBD1 (5 bases). This CDR3 is 12 amino acids long. V lost 6 bases and J 3 bases, leaving 9 bases between the germline ends. The germline V gene has CDR1 MDHEN and CDR2 SYDVKM. CDR3 loop: CASRSDSYEQYF. The CDR3 DNA is TGTGCCAGCAGATCTGACAGCTACGAGCAGTACTTC. Combining the CDR3 with reference TRBV28 and TRBJ2-7 gives the whole variable domain DVKVTQSSRYLVKRTGEKVFLECVQDMDHENMFWYRQDPGLGLRLIYFSYDVKMKEKGDIPEGYSVSREKKERFSLILESASTNQTSMYLCASRSDSYEQYFGPGTRLTVT.

CDR3 sequence reads: CASSFWPSARLAGKYF. The CDR3, as DNA: TGTGCCAGCAGTTTTTGGCCGTCCGCGAGACTAGCGGGTAAGTACTTC. J is TRBJ2-7 and V is TRBV28, with TRBD2 identical over 10 bases. Germline CDR1 MDHEN, CDR2 SYDVKM. V dropped 3 bases and J dropped 11; count of bases not matched to a gene: 16. The CDR3 consists of 16 residues.

The V gene is TRBV9, the J gene TRBJ2-1; D unclear. The CDR3 contains 13 residues. Trimming left V 4 bases short and J 9 bases short, with 14 bases between. Germline V gene sequence: CDR1 SGDLS, CDR2 YYNGEE. The CDR3 DNA follows: TGTGCCAGCAGCTCAAGACTGCCCGGTGAGCAGTTCTTC. Its translation: CASSSRLPGEQFF.

The chain has TRBV5-1 and TRBJ2-3; the match to TRBD1 covers 10 bases. The CDR3 consists of 17 residues. Germline values: CDR1 SGHRS, CDR2 YFSETQ. The J segment lost 2 bases and the V segment lost 0 bases, leaving 6 bases of the junction unmatched. The CDR3 loop is CASSLAWTGGPTDTQYF. Written as DNA, the CDR3 is TGCGCCAGCAGCTTGGCTTGGACAGGGGGACCCACAGATACGCAGTATTTT.

The rearrangement links TRBV7-9 to TRBJ1-1, with 8 bases lining up with TRBD1. The CDR3 is made up of 14 amino acids. Per the germline V gene, CDR1 is SEHNR and CDR2 is FQNEAQ (reference sequence). V dropped 5 bases and J dropped 5; count of bases not matched to a gene: 7. The CDR3 coding sequence is TGTGCCAGCAGCCAGGGGGCAGGGGATACTGAAGCTTTCTTT. This translates into CASSQGAGDTEAFF.

V is TRBV5-1 and J is TRBJ2-1; D gene ambiguous. This CDR3 comprises 14 residues. Between the trimmed V and J ends, which lost 1 base and 0 bases, there was a span of 5 bases. Germline CDR1 and CDR2: SGHRS and YFSETQ. The CDR3 DNA sequence: TGCGCCAGCAGCTTGTCTAGCTCCTACAATGAGCAGTTCTTC. Translated, it gives CASSLSSSYNEQFF.